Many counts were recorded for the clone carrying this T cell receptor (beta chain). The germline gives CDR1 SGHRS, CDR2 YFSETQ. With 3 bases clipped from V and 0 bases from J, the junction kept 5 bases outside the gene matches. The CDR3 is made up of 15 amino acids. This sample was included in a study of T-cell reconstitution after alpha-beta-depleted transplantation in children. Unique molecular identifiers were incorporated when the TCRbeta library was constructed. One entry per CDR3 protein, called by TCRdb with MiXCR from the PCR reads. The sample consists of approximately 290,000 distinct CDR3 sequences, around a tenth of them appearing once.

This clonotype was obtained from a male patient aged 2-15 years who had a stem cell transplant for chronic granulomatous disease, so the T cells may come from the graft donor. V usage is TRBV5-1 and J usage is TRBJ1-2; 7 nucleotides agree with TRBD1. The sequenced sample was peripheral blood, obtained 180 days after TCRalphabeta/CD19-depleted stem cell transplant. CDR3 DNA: TGCGCCAGCAGCTGGGGGGACAGAACTAACTATGGCTACACCTTC. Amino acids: CASSWGDRTNYGYTF.